This T cell receptor (beta chain) was sequenced for a study of human T cells and chemical hapten exposure (dated by TCRdb to the early 2020s). Regarding the research as a whole: For sensitization, 2% DPC in acetone was applied to a roughly 2 cm by roughly 2 cm area of upper inner arm skin. Throughout the approximately 24-week study period, patients were also given weekly therapeutic DPC doses on the scalp. Patch testing was performed on the upper back with Finn chambers containing 0.01% DPC, and the patch tests were scored after 6 days according to International Contact Dermatitis Research Group standards. Most of the patients in the cohort were female, and the cohort covered alopecia areata with under or over 50% scalp involvement, alopecia totalis and alopecia universalis. Libraries were pooled for sequencing, and variation in per-sample TCR yields was attributed mainly to small differences in library volumes within the pool. Peripheral blood TCR repertoire changes were tracked in vivo in alopecia patients during primary and secondary sensitization to the hapten diphenylcyclopropenone (DPC). Blood samples were taken from patients before sensitization (week 0) and then at 2, 6 and about 24 weeks after DPC sensitization. Blood for TCR sequencing was provided by twenty-nine alopecia patients at one to four time points (pre-sensitization, 2, 6 and 24 weeks).

Library preparation used RACE. Sequencing took place on a NextSeq 500. During library preparation, unique molecular identifiers were attached to individual cDNA molecules so that TCRs could be counted quantitatively and reproducibly. For every blood RNA sample, sequencing covered both the TCR alpha and TCR beta chains. The authors' pipeline ran thus. Samples had a median of around 92,000 TCRs, with a range from roughly 20,000 to 690,600. The Decombinator software suite was used to annotate the V, J and CDR3 of the TCR reads. For PS versus PT1 abundance plots, all samples were subsampled to the same number of TCRs (28,000). Expanded TCRs were defined as absent before sensitization and observed at least eight times at the 2-week time point. The public reads were reanalyzed by TCRdb: fastp trimming at Q25, MiXCR alignment, in-frame beta chains only. Each record represents a unique CDR3 protein, reported with the most common genes and DNA among its rows. None of the V and J calls come from the authors' own analysis; TCRdb made them. The sample table holds 90,000 to 120,000 distinct CDR3 sequences, of which more than 9.5% were seen once. Approximately 3.5% of the sample rests with the top ten.

This clonotype was seen a handful of times. Its antigen is not yet known. Nothing much larger sits one base from this clone, and base qualities are not available. Ends trimmed: V by 3 bases, J by 3 bases; bases unmatched to a gene: 5. Sequences SEHNR (CDR1) and FQNEAQ (CDR2) are obtained from the germline V gene (reference sequence). The CDR3 has 15 amino acids, counting the end cysteine and phenylalanine. Just the 45-base CDR3 DNA is kept, in frame starting at base 1. Results and caveats for the whole study, not just this receptor: Significantly more large CDR3 similarity clusters were formed by expanded TCRs than by pre-sensitization or healthy control sets, consistent with antigen-driven responses. After repeated subsampling, changes were observed in the strength of the expansion versus patch-test correlation and in the threshold at which the correlation became significant. DPC sensitization did not change the number of TCRs with a frequency above 1 in 1000, and there was no evidence of changes in global repertoire structure. A positive correlation was found between the number of PT1 expanded TCRs and patch test score, with significance reached at thresholds 8, 16 and 32 but not 4. Because every patient had alopecia, a presumed autoimmune disease, the patients' immune response might differ from that of healthy individuals.

Interpreted using the paper, the time point label stands for: patch test 1, 2 weeks after DPC sensitization. The sample's treatment or condition label, decoded: therapeutic diphenylcyclopropenone sensitization with weekly scalp DPC. Blood at each patch-test visit was drawn before the patch test was applied. Patients were considered eligible if aged 18 to 70, diagnosed with alopecia and deemed suitable for DPC therapy, and patients were excluded if pregnant. Total RNA was extracted from unfractionated whole blood that had been collected in Tempus Blood RNA tubes. The TCR was taken from a middle-aged woman with alopecia areata. Some clones in this sample may be carry-over from other donors' samples. The input for sequencing was whole blood, taken in connection with sensitization to the hapten diphenylcyclopropenone (DPC). This receptor chain uses TRBV7-9 and TRBJ1-5, with 7 bases in between that match TRBD1. The DNA reads as follows: TGTGCCAGCAGCTTTGACGACAGGGACAATCAGCCCCAGCATTTT. It specifies CASSFDDRDNQPQHF.